The clone carrying this T cell receptor beta chain was observed a handful of times. Its antigen is currently unknown. Generated by immunoSEQ multiplex PCR, the TCRdb table keeps only in-frame clones and is missing some. The sample has about 160,000 clones, about 85% seen once; the top ten hold roughly 4.1%. These data originate in a study of radiation and T cells in renal cell carcinoma. General observations from the study: Top tumor clonotypes rose in blood 2 weeks post-radiation, then contracted. Without pretreatment biopsies, baseline tumor clonotype presence was undetermined.

As to time point: baseline pretreatment blood. Treatment denoted: 15 Gy SBRT to primary tumor, nephrectomy 4 weeks later. Serial blood draws occurred at baseline and 2 and 4 weeks post-SBRT. Clear cell pathology was present in this patient's renal cell carcinoma. There are 15 residues in the CDR3. Germline CDR1 and CDR2: SEHNR and FQNEAQ (reference sequence). Between the trimmed V and J ends, which lost 5 bases and 0 bases, there was a span of 11 bases. The source is a woman in her 70s with renal cell carcinoma. The sequencing used blood, collected from a patient whose treatment included radiotherapy and nephrectomy. This chain connects TRBV7-9 to TRBJ2-1; D may match TRBD1 or TRBD2 (5 bases each). The CDR3 sequence: CASSPGRSSYNEQFF. The DNA for the CDR3 is TGTGCCAGCAGCCCAGGGAGAAGCTCCTACAATGAGCAGTTCTTC.